The sequence of this T cell receptor (beta chain) was determined in a study of control samples from healthy donors and cancer patients. This clone is a singleton in its sample. The CDR3 has 12 amino acids. V gave up 7 bases and J gave up 7 bases, with 10 bases separating them. Germline V CDR1 and CDR2: KGHDR, SFDVKD. This table comes from immunoSEQ multiplex PCR, and its TCRdb copy is limited to in-frame clones, with some not included. Of around 75,000 clones listed, approximately 92% were seen once; the top ten hold around 6%. The sample consisted of blood. This receptor was obtained from a woman aged 60-75 years in good health. V is TRBV24-1 and J is TRBJ2-1, with D possibly being TRBD1 (6 bases). CDR3 bases: TGTGCCACCAGCCCAGGGGAGAATGAGCAGTTCTTC. This translates into CATSPGENEQFF.